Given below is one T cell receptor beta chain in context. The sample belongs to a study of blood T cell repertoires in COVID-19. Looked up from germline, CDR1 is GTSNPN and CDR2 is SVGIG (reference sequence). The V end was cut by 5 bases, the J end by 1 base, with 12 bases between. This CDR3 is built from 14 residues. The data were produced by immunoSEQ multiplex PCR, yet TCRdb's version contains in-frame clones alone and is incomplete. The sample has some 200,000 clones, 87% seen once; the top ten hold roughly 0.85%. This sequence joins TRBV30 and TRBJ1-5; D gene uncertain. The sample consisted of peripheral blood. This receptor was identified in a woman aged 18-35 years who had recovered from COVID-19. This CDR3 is CAWGQYVSNQPQHF. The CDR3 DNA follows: TGTGCCTGGGGGCAGTACGTAAGCAATCAGCCCCAGCATTTT.